A single sample gave rise to the 9 T cell receptor beta chains below, sequenced in a study of control samples from healthy donors and cancer patients (dated by TCRdb to about 2020). The library was built by means of the immunoSEQ multiplex PCR assay. In its TCRdb copy, this immuneACCESS table keeps in-frame sequences only and misses some clones. Where compared with another copy, unresolved V genes explain less than half of these, and the others have no known cause. A total of roughly 100,000 clones appear in this sample, over 85% of them only once. The ten top clones hold 3% of the sample. Specimen: blood. These TCRs come from a human donor in good health. The donor label of this sample is uncertain.

CDR3 sequence (DNA): TGTGCCAGCAGCCCGGGACAGGGGAACTATGGCTACACCTTC. It specifies CASSPGQGNYGYTF. The gene calls are TRBV7-8 and TRBJ1-2, with 10 bases matching TRBD1. Germline CDR1 SGHVS, CDR2 FQNEAQ. The CDR3 extends over 14 amino acids. Losses at the gene ends were 5 bases for V and 2 bases for J; bases not matched to a gene: 2.

This rearrangement joins TRBV5-5 to TRBJ2-7, with 9 nucleotides matching TRBD2. This CDR3 spans 15 amino acids. Per germline, CDR1 SGHKS and CDR2 YYEKEE (reference sequence). Trimming removed 0 bases from V and 2 bases from J; junction bases left unmatched: 3. The CDR3: CASSLGAGGPYEQYV. The CDR3 region has the DNA TGTGCCAGCAGCTTGGGGGCGGGGGGGCCCTACGAGCAGTACGTC.

This sequence joins TRBV5-1 and TRBJ2-2; 9 positions agree with TRBD2. CDR1 and CDR2 (germline): SGHRS, YFSETQ. V lost 0 bases and J lost 5; bases outside the gene matches: 5. There are 16 residues in the CDR3. Written as DNA, the CDR3 is TGCGCCAGCAGCTTGGGTCCTAGCGGGATGACCGGGGAGCTGTTTTTT. Its translation: CASSLGPSGMTGELFF.

This rearrangement joins TRBV13 to TRBJ1-2; D remains ambiguous. Per germline, CDR1 PRHDT and CDR2 FYEKMQ (reference sequence). Trimming took off 1 base at V and 4 bases at J, with 10 bases between the two ends. CDR3 size: 14 residues. The CDR3 here is CASSLERAGYGYTF. The CDR3 region has the DNA TGTGCCAGCAGCTTAGAGCGGGCAGGCTATGGCTACACCTTC.

This chain links TRBV2 with TRBJ2-2, with TRBD1 as a possible D gene (6 bases). The CDR3 spans 16 residues. The ends were cut back, 3 bases at V and 1 base at J, with 12 bases in the middle. Germline V gene lookup returns CDR1 SNHLY and CDR2 FYNNEI. The CDR3, as DNA: TGTGCCAGCAGTGATAAGGGGGTAGTGAACACCGGGGAGCTGTTTTTT. This sequence encodes CASSDKGVVNTGELFF.

This sequence joins TRBV19 and TRBJ2-7; 14 nucleotides agree with TRBD2. After removal of 5 bases from V and 5 bases from J, the junction contained 14 bases not matched to a gene. Looked up from germline, CDR1 is LNHDA and CDR2 is SQIVND (reference sequence). This CDR3 has 18 amino acids. The CDR3 nucleotides read TGTGCCAGTAGTCCACGACTAGCGGGGGGGCTCTCTCGGAACGAGCAGTACTTC. Its protein is CASSPRLAGGLSRNEQYF.

This chain connects TRBV28 to TRBJ1-4; D uncertain. This CDR3 spans 14 amino acids. CDR1 is MDHEN and CDR2 is SYDVKM in the germline V gene. Trimming removed 6 bases from V and 11 bases from J, with 19 bases in between. CDR3: CASSRREDESKLFF. Here the CDR3 DNA reads TGTGCCAGCAGCCGAAGGGAGGACGAGAGCAAACTGTTTTTT.

V and J are TRBV5-1 and TRBJ1-6, with 7 bases lining up with TRBD1. V lost 5 bases and J lost 5; bases outside the gene matches: 10. Germline values: CDR1 SGHRS, CDR2 YFSETQ. This CDR3 has 16 residues. The CDR3 sequence: CASRVTTGTDNSPLHF. CDR3 coding DNA: TGCGCCAGCAGGGTTACAACCGGGACAGATAATTCACCCCTCCACTTT.

The rearrangement links TRBV5-1 to TRBJ2-4, with 9 bases aligning to TRBD1. The V segment lost 0 bases and the J segment 8 bases; nucleotides outside the gene matches: 3. In germline, CDR1 is SGHRS, CDR2 YFSETQ. The CDR3 totals 14 residues. CDR3: CASSLGQGGDIQYF. The CDR3 nucleotides are TGCGCCAGCAGCTTGGGACAGGGGGGTGACATTCAGTACTTC.